The 26 T cell receptor beta chains below come from one sample, sequenced in a study of T cell responses to AZD1222 COVID-19 vaccine. Profiled with immunoSEQ multiplex PCR; TCRdb holds only in-frame clones, not every one. The table records over 100,000 clones, around 87% of them present only once. Specimen: peripheral blood, collected 28 days after the second AZD1222 dose. The source is an adult who received the AZD1222 COVID-19 vaccine.

The rearrangement links TRBV6-1 to TRBJ1-5; no reliable D call. Germline-derived CDR1 and CDR2 are MNHNS and SASEGT. CDR3 length: 14 residues. V lost 2 bases and J 1 base, leaving 6 bases between the germline ends. The CDR3 DNA reads TGTGCCAGCAGTGAAACGTGGAGCAATCAGCCCCAGCATTTT. It is translated as CASSETWSNQPQHF.

Details on this clone: The junction differs from germline at one of its ends, possibly a read error. V is TRBV7-2 and J is TRBJ2-2, with D possibly matching TRBD2 (5 bases). Germline V lookup: CDR1 SGHTA, CDR2 FQGNSA. The CDR3 consists of 16 residues. CDR3 region: CASSLAHRVYTGELFF. Here the CDR3 DNA reads TGTGCCAGCAGCCTAGCCCATAGGGTATACACCGGGGAGCTGTTTTTT.

Judged by abundance, this clone is large. The V call is TRBV19, the J call TRBJ1-3; D unresolved. V was cut by 1 base and J by 0 bases, with 7 bases left in between. Germline lookup yields CDR1 LNHDA and CDR2 SQIVND (reference sequence). The CDR3 totals 15 residues. CDR3 sequence (DNA): TGTGCCAGTAGTATAGGGGAACTCTCTGGAAACACCATATATTTT. As protein: CASSIGELSGNTIYF.

V usage is TRBV7-2 and J usage is TRBJ2-7; D gene uncertain. Trimming pared 0 bases from V and 7 bases from J, leaving 10 bases between. CDR1 is SGHTA and CDR2 is FQGNSA in the germline V gene. The CDR3 has 13 amino acids. CDR3 bases: TGTGCCAGCAGCTTAGCGTCGAACCCAGAGCAGTACTTC. It yields the protein CASSLASNPEQYF.

This chain uses TRBV6-5 with TRBJ2-5; tentatively, D is TRBD1 (5 bases). The germline V and J ends were trimmed by 2 bases and 11 bases, with 15 bases remaining between them. The length of the CDR3 is 13 residues. Germline V lookup: CDR1 MNHEY, CDR2 SVGAGI. CDR3 in DNA: TGTGCCAGCAGTTACGGCTCCTTGGGGCCGCAGTACTTC. Translating it yields CASSYGSLGPQYF.

Note on this clone: Germline is not matched at one junction end, which may reflect a read error. This chain connects TRBV2 to TRBJ2-4; 8 positions agree with TRBD1. This CDR3 spans 12 amino acids. CDR1 SNHLY and CDR2 FYNNEI come from the germline V gene. The CDR3 DNA is TGTGCCGGCAGGGGGCTAAGTAACATTCAGTACTTC. Translated: CAGRGLSNIQYF. The variable domain in full, with the rest retrieved from reference TRBV2 and TRBJ2-4, is EPEVTQTPSHQVTQMGQEVILRCVPISNHLYFYWYRQILGQKVEFLVSFYNNEISEKSEIFDDQFSVERPDGSNFTLKIRSTKLEDSAMYFCAGRGLSNIQYFGAGTRLSVL.

This chain connects TRBV4-1 to TRBJ1-1, with no clear D. The ends were cut back, 1 base at V and 5 bases at J, with 17 bases in the middle. Germline V gene lookup returns CDR1 MGHRA and CDR2 YSYEKL. The CDR3 extends over 16 amino acids. Here the CDR3 reads CASSQGTATGKTEAFF. CDR3 in DNA: TGCGCCAGCAGCCAAGGCACAGCTACGGGTAAAACTGAAGCTTTCTTT.

The CDR3 is CASRSGGSYYEQYF. CDR3 in DNA: TGTGCCAGCAGATCTGGAGGGAGTTACTACGAGCAGTACTTC. This rearrangement joins TRBV7-2 to TRBJ2-7; perhaps TRBD2 as D (6 bases). The germline gives CDR1 SGHTA, CDR2 FQGNSA. Trimming stripped 6 bases from V and 3 bases from J, with 15 bases between. This CDR3 spans 14 amino acids.

The rearrangement uses TRBV9 and TRBJ2-1; maybe TRBD2 (6 bases). This CDR3 contains 16 residues. With 4 bases removed from V and 0 bases from J, the gap between germline ends came to 14 bases. CDR1 is SGDLS, CDR2 YYNGEE, per germline. CDR3 sequence: CASSRGGFPSYNEQFF. The CDR3 DNA reads as TGTGCCAGCAGCCGAGGAGGGTTTCCCTCCTACAATGAGCAGTTCTTC. The full variable domain, rest sourced from reference TRBV9 and TRBJ2-1, is DSGVTQTPKHLITATGQRVTLRCSPRSGDLSVYWYQQSLDQGLQFLIQYYNGEERAKGNILERFSAQQFPDLHSELNLSSLELGDSALYFCASSRGGFPSYNEQFFGPGTRLTVL.

This sequence joins TRBV9 and TRBJ2-5; D gene uncertain. The CDR3 is 14 residues long. The V and J ends lost 4 bases and 0 bases respectively, with 10 bases between them. The V gene's germline CDR1 is SGDLS and CDR2 YYNGEE. The CDR3 loop reads CASSPIDYQETQYF. CDR3 sequence (DNA): TGTGCCAGCAGCCCCATTGACTACCAAGAGACCCAGTACTTC.

This clone was seen a single time. The genes are TRBV28 and TRBJ1-6; D not resolved. Germline V gene data show CDR1 as MDHEN and CDR2 as SYDVKM. V lost 6 bases, J lost 10 bases, and 16 bases lay in between. The CDR3 has 14 amino acids. The CDR3 protein is CASSPTRYGSPLHF. The CDR3 nucleotides are TGTGCCAGCAGCCCTACTCGGTACGGGTCACCCCTCCACTTT. Supplemented by reference TRBV28 and TRBJ1-6, the full variable domain reads DVKVTQSSRYLVKRTGEKVFLECVQDMDHENMFWYRQDPGLGLRLIYFSYDVKMKEKGDIPEGYSVSREKKERFSLILESASTNQTSMYLCASSPTRYGSPLHFGNGTRLTVT.

This clone was seen only once. The chain's CDR3 is CASSLPEGEQYF. CDR3 DNA: TGTGCCAGCAGTTTGCCGGAGGGTGAGCAGTACTTC. The V call is TRBV12-3 or TRBV12-4, the J call TRBJ2-7; a weak D match, TRBD2 (6 bases). The CDR3 sequence is 12 residues long. V lost 3 bases to trimming and J lost 7 bases, with 10 bases between them.

The J gene is TRBJ1-2, the V gene TRBV4-3, with D unclear. This CDR3 contains 15 residues. Between the trimmed V and J ends, which lost 1 base and 4 bases, there was a span of 13 bases. Looked up from germline, CDR1 is LGHNA and CDR2 is YSLEER. The CDR3 is CASSQGVDTTYGYTF. The CDR3 coding sequence is TGCGCCAGCAGCCAAGGGGTCGACACCACCTATGGCTACACCTTC.

The rearrangement links TRBV6-5 to TRBJ1-5; D is unclear. Trimming left V 4 bases short and J 4 bases short, with 8 bases between. The length of the CDR3 is 13 residues. Germline assignment: CDR1 MNHEY and CDR2 SVGAGI. CDR3 residues: CASSSFGNQPQHF. The CDR3 region has the DNA TGTGCCAGCAGTTCCTTTGGTAATCAGCCCCAGCATTTT.

V usage is TRBV5-6 and J usage is TRBJ2-7; a weak D match, TRBD1 (5 bases). In germline, CDR1 is SGHDT, CDR2 YYEEEE. The CDR3 runs 15 residues. Trimming stripped 0 bases from V and 4 bases from J, with 14 bases between. The CDR3 nucleotides read TGTGCCAGCAGCTTGGAGGCAGGGCTGAATTACGAGCAGTACTTC. It yields the protein CASSLEAGLNYEQYF.

The rearrangement links TRBV11-2 to TRBJ2-1, with D possibly being TRBD1 (5 bases). The germline V and J ends were trimmed by 7 bases and 9 bases, with 13 bases remaining between them. Germline assignment: CDR1 SGHAT and CDR2 FQNNGV. The CDR3 is made up of 12 amino acids. The CDR3 is CASTRQGGEQFF. The CDR3 DNA is TGTGCCAGCACCCGCCAGGGTGGTGAGCAGTTCTTC.

The gene calls are TRBV5-6 and TRBJ2-1; 13 bases line up with TRBD2. CDR1 and CDR2 (germline): SGHDT, YYEEEE. V dropped 0 bases and J dropped 9; count of bases not matched to a gene: 3. The CDR3 loop spans 15 amino acids. The CDR3 here is CASSLGLAGGVEQFF. The CDR3 nucleotides are TGTGCCAGCAGCTTGGGACTAGCGGGAGGTGTTGAGCAGTTCTTC. The variable domain in full, with the rest retrieved from reference TRBV5-6 and TRBJ2-1, is DAGVTQSPTHLIKTRGQQVTLRCSPKSGHDTVSWYQQALGQGPQFIFQYYEEEERQRGNFPDRFSGHQFPNYSSELNVNALLLGDSALYLCASSLGLAGGVEQFFGPGTRLTVL.

The chain recombines TRBV6-2 or TRBV6-3 with TRBJ1-1; no clear D gene. Trimming took off 5 bases at V and 4 bases at J, with 14 bases between the two ends. The CDR3 sequence is 14 residues long. From germline, CDR1 is MNHEY and CDR2 SVGEGT. The CDR3 loop is CASSAFEGITEAFF. The CDR3 DNA reads TGTGCCAGCAGTGCCTTTGAGGGTATCACTGAAGCTTTCTTT.

V is TRBV27 and J is TRBJ1-2, with TRBD1 as a possible D gene (5 bases). This CDR3 comprises 14 residues. V lost 6 bases to trimming and J lost 5 bases, with 16 bases between them. Looked up from germline, CDR1 is MNHEY and CDR2 is SMNVEV (reference sequence). CDR3 loop: CASRGTGPRYGYTF. The DNA of the CDR3 is TGTGCCAGCAGAGGGACGGGACCTCGGTATGGCTACACCTTC.

This chain links TRBV24-1 with TRBJ1-2; the D is unclear. V was shortened by 9 bases and J by 7 bases, with 17 bases between the two germline ends. Germline CDR1 reads KGHDR; CDR2 reads SFDVKD. The CDR3 is 13 residues long. CDR3 nucleotide sequence: TGTGCCACCCCCCAGGACGGATACTGTGGCTACACCTTC. Encoded protein: CATPQDGYCGYTF.

J is TRBJ1-5 and V is TRBV30, with a possible D match to TRBD1 (5 bases). The CDR3 length is 16 residues. Per germline, CDR1 GTSNPN and CDR2 SVGIG (reference sequence). The V and J ends lost 2 bases and 7 bases respectively, with 21 bases between them. CDR3 sequence (DNA): TGTGCCTGGAGTTCGACCTTTGGAGGGGTGTTGCAGCCCCAGCATTTT. Translation: CAWSSTFGGVLQPQHF.

The V call is TRBV7-2, the J call TRBJ2-7; maybe TRBD1 (6 bases). Germline lookup yields CDR1 SGHTA and CDR2 FQGNSA. Trimming took off 5 bases at V and 3 bases at J, with 11 bases between the two ends. The CDR3 runs to 13 residues. The CDR3 coding sequence is TGTGCCAGCAGCACAACAGGGTTCTACGAGCAGTACTTC. Amino acid sequence: CASSTTGFYEQYF. The whole variable domain, filled in from reference TRBV7-2 and TRBJ2-7, reads GAGVSQSPSNKVTEKGKDVELRCDPISGHTALYWYRQSLGQGLEFLIYFQGNSAPDKSGLPSDRFSAERTGGSVSTLTIQRTQQEDSAVYLCASSTTGFYEQYFGPGTRLTVT.

The chain employs TRBV11-2 and TRBJ2-3; TRBD1 matches at 7 bases. V shed 5 bases and J 6 bases; nucleotides not matched to a gene: 20. This CDR3 has 18 residues. Germline V gene lookup returns CDR1 SGHAT and CDR2 FQNNGV. The CDR3 sequence: CASSGVRSDRERRDTQYF. The CDR3 DNA reads as TGTGCCAGCAGCGGAGTCAGAAGTGACAGGGAGCGCAGGGATACGCAGTATTTT.

The rearrangement joins TRBV19 to TRBJ2-1; D perhaps matches TRBD2 (6 bases). The CDR3 length is 11 residues. Trimming took off 7 bases at V and 8 bases at J, with 9 bases between the two ends. The germline V gene encodes CDR1 LNHDA and CDR2 SQIVND (reference sequence). The CDR3 protein is CASTTSYEQFF. The CDR3 nucleotides read TGTGCCAGTACGACTAGTTATGAGCAGTTCTTC.

The rearrangement joins TRBV2 to TRBJ2-5; 7 bases match TRBD1. CDR1 is SNHLY and CDR2 is FYNNEI in the germline V gene. The junction had 4 bases not matched to a gene; V was cut back by 5 bases and J by 4 bases. The CDR3 covers 13 residues. The CDR3 DNA reads as TGTGCCAGCAGTAGACAGGGTTCAGAGACCCAGTACTTC. As protein: CASSRQGSETQYF.

V usage is TRBV7-8 and J usage is TRBJ2-1; D uncertain. Germline assignment: CDR1 SGHVS and CDR2 FQNEAQ. The CDR3 extends over 12 amino acids. V was cut by 3 bases and J by 14 bases, with 14 bases left in between. For the CDR3, the DNA is TGTGCCAGCAGCTTTGTTCGCGTGGCAGAGTTCTTC. Protein product: CASSFVRVAEFF.